The sequence of this TCR beta chain was determined in a study of blood T cell repertoires in COVID-19. TCRdb keeps only in-frame clones here, not all; method: immunoSEQ multiplex PCR. The data show some 150,000 clones, over 75% seen once. With V trimmed by 0 bases and J by 13 bases, 9 bases remained unmatched. The CDR3 totals 15 residues. Germline CDR1 SEHNR, CDR2 FQNEAQ (reference sequence). Participant ages covered about 18 to 100 years across 24 US areas. Donors in Cohort 3 who had recovered were those with two negative PCRs, healthcare professional clearance, or resolution of their symptoms. The chain links TRBV7-9 to TRBJ2-1; TRBD2 matches 10 bases. The sequenced sample consisted of PBMCs or T cells enriched from blood (not recorded which). The receptor was derived from a young woman who had recovered from COVID-19. The CDR3: CASSLARSASGSQFF. The CDR3 coding sequence is TGTGCCAGCAGCTTAGCCCGGTCTGCTAGCGGGAGTCAGTTCTTC.